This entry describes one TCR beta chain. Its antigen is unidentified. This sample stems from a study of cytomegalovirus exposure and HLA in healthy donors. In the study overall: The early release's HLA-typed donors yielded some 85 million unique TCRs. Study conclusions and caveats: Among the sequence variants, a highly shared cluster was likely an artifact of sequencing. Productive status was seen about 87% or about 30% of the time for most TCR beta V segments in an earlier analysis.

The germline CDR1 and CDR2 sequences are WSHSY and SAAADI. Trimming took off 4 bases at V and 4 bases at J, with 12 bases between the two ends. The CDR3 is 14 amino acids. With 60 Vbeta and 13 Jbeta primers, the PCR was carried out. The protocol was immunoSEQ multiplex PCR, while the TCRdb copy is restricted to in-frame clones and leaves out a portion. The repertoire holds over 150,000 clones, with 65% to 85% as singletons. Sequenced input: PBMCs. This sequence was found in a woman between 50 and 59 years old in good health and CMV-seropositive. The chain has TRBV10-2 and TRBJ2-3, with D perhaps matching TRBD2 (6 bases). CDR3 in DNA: TGCGCCAGCAGTGTGGTTGGAGGGCCAGATACGCAGTATTTT. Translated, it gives CASSVVGGPDTQYF.